This T cell receptor (beta chain) was profiled in a study of cytomegalovirus exposure and HLA in healthy donors. Regarding the study as a whole: Earlier analysis looked at TCR beta V segments, and most were productive about 87% or about 30% of the time. According to reports, the classifier identified cytomegalovirus status with high specificity and sensitivity.

At sampling all donors were nominally healthy, likely with unrecorded immune exposures. This clone appeared a single time. The target antigen is unknown. The CDR3 spans 18 residues. Trimming stripped 4 bases from V and 0 bases from J, with 19 bases between. The germline V gene has CDR1 MNHEY and CDR2 SMNVEV (reference sequence). Primers for the PCR totalled 60 Vbeta and 13 Jbeta. Profiling relied on immunoSEQ multiplex PCR, and the TCRdb table lists in-frame clones only, not all of them. Seen here are 100,000 to 150,000 clones, around 85% observed once, and the top ten hold around 4%. The receptor's source is a man younger than 35 in good health and CMV-seropositive. This chain connects TRBV27 to TRBJ1-3; tentative D call: TRBD1 (5 bases). Material for sequencing was PBMCs. Here the CDR3 reads CASSSNPQAMSSGNTIYF. The CDR3 DNA sequence: TGTGCCAGCAGTTCAAATCCACAGGCTATGAGCTCTGGAAACACCATATATTTT.